This record concerns one TCR beta chain sequence. The data belong to a study of T cell responses to AZD1222 COVID-19 vaccine. This CDR3 is built from 12 residues. Looked up from germline, CDR1 is MRHNA and CDR2 is SNTAGT. Deletions cut 1 base from V and 8 bases from J, with 8 bases between. Clones were read by immunoSEQ multiplex PCR, and TCRdb kept only the in-frame ones, dropping some. The profile shows 150,000 to 200,000 clones, approximately 94% of them singletons. The clonotype originates from an adult in good health. The material was peripheral blood, obtained on day 0 of AZD1222 vaccination. The chain couples TRBV6-4 to TRBJ1-1; no clear D. The CDR3 bases are TGTGCCAGCAGTGACTTGGTGGGGGAAGCTTTCTTT. Translating it yields CASSDLVGEAFF.